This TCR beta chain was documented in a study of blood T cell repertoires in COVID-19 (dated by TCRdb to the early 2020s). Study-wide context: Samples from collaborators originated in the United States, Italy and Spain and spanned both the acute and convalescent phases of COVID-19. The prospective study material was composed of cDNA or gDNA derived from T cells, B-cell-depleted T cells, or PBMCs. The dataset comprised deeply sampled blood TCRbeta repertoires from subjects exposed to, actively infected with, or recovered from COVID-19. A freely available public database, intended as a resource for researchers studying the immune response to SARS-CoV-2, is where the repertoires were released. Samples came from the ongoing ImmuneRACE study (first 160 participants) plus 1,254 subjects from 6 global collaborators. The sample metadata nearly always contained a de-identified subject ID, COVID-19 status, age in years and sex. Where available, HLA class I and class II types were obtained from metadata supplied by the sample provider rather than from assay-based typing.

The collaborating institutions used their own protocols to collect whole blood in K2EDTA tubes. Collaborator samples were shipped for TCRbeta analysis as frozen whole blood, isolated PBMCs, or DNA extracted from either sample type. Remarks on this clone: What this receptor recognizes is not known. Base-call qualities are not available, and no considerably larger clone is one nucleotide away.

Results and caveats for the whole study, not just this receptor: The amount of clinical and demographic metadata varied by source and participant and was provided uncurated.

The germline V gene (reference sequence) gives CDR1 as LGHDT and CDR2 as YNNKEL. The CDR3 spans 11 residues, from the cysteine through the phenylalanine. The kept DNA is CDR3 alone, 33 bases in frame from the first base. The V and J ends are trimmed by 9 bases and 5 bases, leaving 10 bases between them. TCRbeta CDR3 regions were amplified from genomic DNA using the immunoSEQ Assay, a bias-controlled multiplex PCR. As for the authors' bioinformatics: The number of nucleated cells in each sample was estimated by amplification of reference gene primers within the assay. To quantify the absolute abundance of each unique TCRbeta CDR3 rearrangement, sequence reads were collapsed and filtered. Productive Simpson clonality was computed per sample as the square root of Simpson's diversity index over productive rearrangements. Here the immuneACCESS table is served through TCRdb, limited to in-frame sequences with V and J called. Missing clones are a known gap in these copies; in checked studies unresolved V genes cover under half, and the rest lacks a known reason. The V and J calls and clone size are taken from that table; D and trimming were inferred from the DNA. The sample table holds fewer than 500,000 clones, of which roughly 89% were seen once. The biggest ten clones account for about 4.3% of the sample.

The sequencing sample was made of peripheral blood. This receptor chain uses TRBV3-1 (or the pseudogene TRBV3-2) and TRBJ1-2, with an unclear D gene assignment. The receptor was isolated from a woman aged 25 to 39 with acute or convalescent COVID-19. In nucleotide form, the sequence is TGTGCCAGTTCATCCGGGTATGGCTACACCTTC. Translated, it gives CASSSGYGYTF.